This T cell receptor beta chain was identified during a study of spatial heterogeneity in lung cancer. Study-wide background: Detection of beta-chain sequences consistently exceeded that of alpha-chain sequences.

Time point specified: sample taken at primary tumor resection. TCRdb analysed the 5' RACE reads with MiXCR anew, one entry per CDR3 protein. Among more than 80,000 distinct CDR3 sequences listed, roughly 12% were seen once. The germline V gene has CDR1 SGHRS and CDR2 YFSETQ. The CDR3 is 16 amino acids. The V gene lost 1 base and the J gene lost 5 bases, with 13 bases spanning the gap. V usage is TRBV5-1 and J usage is TRBJ1-6; weak D call: TRBD1 (6 bases). This receptor was identified in a male donor with early-stage non-small cell lung cancer. The material was PBMCs, obtained at surgery. The CDR3 nucleotides are TGCGCCAGCAGCTTGTCCGGGGGGCGGAATAATTCACCCCTCCACTTT. This encodes CASSLSGGRNNSPLHF. The full variable domain, with the rest looked up from reference TRBV5-1 and TRBJ1-6, is KAGVTQTPRYLIKTRGQQVTLSCSPISGHRSVSWYQQTPGQGLQFLFEYFSETQRNKGNFPGRFSGRQFSNSRSEMNVSTLELGDSALYLCASSLSGGRNNSPLHFGNGTRLTVT.